This TCR beta chain was found in a study of shared clonotypes between healthy human individuals. The CDR3 is 17 residues long. CDR1 and CDR2 (germline): SGHTA, FQGNSA. V shed 5 bases and J 5 bases; nucleotides not matched to a gene: 16. The repertoire was sequenced with immunoSEQ multiplex PCR; TCRdb's copy has only in-frame clones and lacks some. The table records a few million clones, over 90% of them present only once. The rearrangement links TRBV7-2 to TRBJ2-7; 9 nucleotides agree with TRBD2. The TCR was taken from a man aged 18-30 years in good health. Some clones in this sample may be carry-over from other donors' samples. Sequencing was done on a sample of naive CD4+ T cells from PBMCs. Subset indicated: CD45RA+ positively selected. The CDR3 reads CASSPRAVGLAPHEQYF. As DNA, the CDR3 is TGTGCCAGCAGCCCAAGGGCGGTCGGACTAGCGCCCCACGAGCAGTACTTC.